Following are 27 T cell receptor beta chains from one sample sequenced in a study of T cell repertoires in cytomegalovirus infection (dated 2019 in TCRdb). Per the publication, the treatment or condition label means: in vitro stimulation with specific CMV peptide epitopes to enrich CMV-specific T cells. Sequencer: Illumina HiSeq 1500. TCRdb reanalyzed the raw reads on its own, using fastp at Q25 for trimming and MiXCR for clone calling, and kept in-frame beta chains. Each entry is one CDR3 protein sequence, shown with its most common DNA and genes. Counted in this sample were 600,000 to 700,000 distinct CDR3 sequences; roughly a third of them appeared once. The ten largest account for roughly 18% of the sample. The antigens of these receptors remain unknown. The sample here was cultured PBMCs, taken from culture after CMV antigen stimulation. Source of these receptors: a human donor in good health (CMV status not recorded). Some clones in this sample may be carry-over from other donors' samples.

The V and J genes are TRBV7-6 and TRBJ2-7; 13 nucleotides agree with TRBD2. V was clipped by 6 bases and J by 4 bases; unmatched bases: 15. Germline CDR1 and CDR2: SGHVS and FNYEAQ. The CDR3 extends over 18 amino acids. The CDR3 nucleotides read TGTGCCAGCAGTCCAGGACTAGCGGGAGAAATATGGATTTACGAGCAGTACTTC. It translates to CASSPGLAGEIWIYEQYF.

V and J are TRBV7-8 and TRBJ2-5; the D gene is possibly TRBD1 (6 bases). V was trimmed by 4 bases and J by 5 bases, leaving 20 bases between them. CDR1 is SGHVS and CDR2 is FQNEAQ in the germline V gene. This CDR3 is 16 amino acids long. CDR3 amino acids: CASSSPGDRRMETQYF. The CDR3 DNA follows: TGTGCCAGCAGCTCTCCCGGAGACAGGCGGATGGAGACCCAGTACTTC.

This clonotype was observed many times. CDR3 residues: CSARGGTSLFNEQYF. DNA of the CDR3: TGCAGTGCTAGAGGGGGGACTAGCTTGTTCAACGAGCAGTACTTC. The chain links TRBV20-1 to TRBJ2-7, with 9 nucleotides matching TRBD2. This CDR3 is 15 amino acids long. V lost 1 base to trimming and J lost 5 bases; unmatched junction nucleotides: 9. Germline-derived CDR1 and CDR2 are DFQATT and SNEGSKA (reference sequence).

The chain joins TRBV7-8 to TRBJ2-5, with a tentative D call TRBD2 (6 bases). This CDR3 has 15 amino acids. In germline, CDR1 is SGHVS, CDR2 FQNEAQ. The chain's CDR3 is CASSDRRDPQETQYF. The CDR3 coding sequence is TGTGCTTCTTCCGATCGGCGGGACCCTCAAGAGACCCAGTACTTC. The whole variable domain, filled in from reference TRBV7-8 and TRBJ2-5, reads GAGVSQSPRYKVAKRGQDVALRCDPISGHVSLFWYQQALGQGPEFLTYFQNEAQLDKSGLPSDRFFAERPEGSVSTLKIQRTQQEDSAVYLCASSDRRDPQETQYFGPGTRLLVL.

The J gene is TRBJ2-7, the V gene TRBV5-4, with 8 bases that match TRBD2. With V trimmed by 3 bases and J by 0 bases, 5 bases remained unmatched. The CDR3 length is 15 residues. Germline V gene lookup returns CDR1 SGHNT and CDR2 YYREEE (reference sequence). In nucleotides, the CDR3 is TGTGCCAGCAGCTCCCGTCGGGAGGGCTCCTACGAGCAGTACTTC. Protein sequence: CASSSRREGSYEQYF.

Only a few counts were recorded for this clonotype. The chain links TRBV18 to TRBJ2-4; 8 nucleotides agree with TRBD1. The J segment lost 6 bases and the V segment lost 1 base, leaving 5 bases of the junction unmatched. CDR1 KGHSH and CDR2 LQKENI come from the germline V gene. The CDR3 is made up of 15 amino acids. This CDR3 reads CASSPRQGAANIQYF. CDR3 nucleotides: TGTGCCAGCTCACCACGCCAGGGGGCGGCAAACATTCAGTACTTC.

The table lists this clonotype with a few counts. This chain uses TRBV3-1 with TRBJ1-1; maybe TRBD1 (6 bases). Germline V CDR1 and CDR2: LGHDT, YNNKEL (reference sequence). The CDR3 spans 13 residues. V lost 11 bases and J lost 1, with 14 bases in between. In DNA, the CDR3 is TGTGCCTCTGGGGGGCCGACGAACACTGAAGCTTTCTTT. Protein product: CASGGPTNTEAFF. Full variable domain (outside the CDR3, taken from reference TRBV3-1 and TRBJ1-1): DTAVSQTPKYLVTQMGNDKSIKCEQNLGHDTMYWYKQDSKKFLKIMFSYNNKELIINETVPNRFSPKSPDKAHLNLHINSLELGDSAVYFCASGGPTNTEAFFGQGTRLTVV.

This clonotype was detected only once. The chain joins TRBV5-4 to TRBJ2-3; TRBD1 might be the D (5 bases). This CDR3 comprises 14 residues. Germline V gene data show CDR1 as SGHNT and CDR2 as YYREEE (reference sequence). The ends were cut back, 5 bases at V and 1 base at J, with 11 bases in the middle. Here the CDR3 DNA reads TGTGCCAGCAGGACGCTGGGGCGCACAGATACGCAGTATTTT. Translating gives CASRTLGRTDTQYF.

This clonotype has just a few counts. This rearrangement joins TRBV5-6 to TRBJ1-1; 7 bases are shared with TRBD1. Looked up from germline, CDR1 is SGHDT and CDR2 is YYEEEE. The CDR3 runs to 14 residues. V trimming: 4 bases; J trimming: 5 bases; junction bases outside the gene matches: 8. This CDR3 is CASSPTTGLTEAFF. CDR3 DNA sequence: TGTGCCAGCAGCCCCACGACAGGGCTGACTGAAGCTTTCTTT.

This clonotype was detected a few times. V gene TRBV10-3 combines with J gene TRBJ1-6, with TRBD1 matching over 8 bases. V trimming: 10 bases; J trimming: 7 bases; junction bases outside the gene matches: 3. This CDR3 has 12 residues. Germline CDR1 is ENHRY and CDR2 is SYGVKD. The CDR3 here is CASRQGNSPLHF. CDR3 bases: TGTGCCAGTCGACAGGGGAATTCACCCCTCCACTTT.

CDR3 sequence: CASGGGATYEQYF. The CDR3 DNA reads TGCGCCAGCGGCGGGGGTGCAACCTACGAGCAGTACTTC. This chain uses TRBV10-2 with TRBJ2-7; 7 nucleotides agree with TRBD2. Looked up from germline, CDR1 is WSHSY and CDR2 is SAAADI. The CDR3 totals 13 residues. V gave up 8 bases and J gave up 2 bases; unmatched junction bases: 6.

CDR3 loop: CASSYRPSGSAVDTQYF. The CDR3 DNA follows: TGTGCCAGCAGTTACCGTCCTAGCGGGAGCGCGGTGGATACGCAGTATTTT. The V gene is TRBV6-2 or TRBV6-3, the J gene TRBJ2-3, with 10 bases lining up with TRBD2. Per germline, CDR1 MNHEY and CDR2 SVGEGT. The CDR3 totals 17 residues. After removal of 2 bases from V and 6 bases from J, the junction contained 11 bases not matched to a gene.

The CDR3 region is CASIDRNTIYF. CDR3 in DNA: TGTGCCAGCATCGATCGTAACACCATATATTTT. The rearrangement uses TRBV2 and TRBJ1-3; no clear D. The CDR3 loop spans 11 amino acids. V gave up 7 bases and J gave up 7 bases, with 8 bases separating them. Germline CDR1 reads SNHLY; CDR2 reads FYNNEI.

This clonotype has a handful of counts. V is TRBV19 and J is TRBJ1-2, with 7 bases fitting TRBD1. V lost 5 bases and J lost 7; bases outside the gene matches: 4. Germline CDR1 LNHDA, CDR2 SQIVND (reference sequence). The CDR3 has 12 residues. CDR3 loop: CASSSTGSGYTF. DNA of the CDR3: TGTGCCAGTAGTTCGACAGGGTCTGGCTACACCTTC. Supplemented by reference TRBV19 and TRBJ1-2, the full variable domain reads DGGITQSPKYLFRKEGQNVTLSCEQNLNHDAMYWYRQDPGQGLRLIYYSQIVNDFQKGDIAEGYSVSREKKESFPLTVTSAQKNPTAFYLCASSSTGSGYTFGSGTRLTVV.

This clonotype was detected a few times. This chain uses TRBV12-3 or TRBV12-4 with TRBJ1-1; TRBD1 agrees at 9 bases. V gave up 5 bases and J gave up 4 bases; unmatched junction bases: 5. CDR3 length equals 14 residues. In DNA, the CDR3 is TGTGCCAGCAGTAAAACAGGGGGCGGCACTGAAGCTTTCTTT. Translating gives CASSKTGGGTEAFF.

The chain uses TRBV30 and TRBJ1-2; no firm D call. Germline V gene lookup returns CDR1 GTSNPN and CDR2 SVGIG (reference sequence). V was cut by 3 bases and J by 10 bases, with 9 bases left in between. The CDR3 is 10 residues long. The CDR3 sequence: CAWRAFTYTF. CDR3 in DNA: TGTGCCTGGAGAGCCTTCACCTACACCTTC.

This clonotype has more than one count but fewer than ten. J is TRBJ1-6 and V is TRBV12-3 or TRBV12-4; D is unresolved. The CDR3 totals 14 residues. V was clipped by 5 bases and J by 1 base, with 6 bases between them. This CDR3 reads CASSQRSYNSPLHF. CDR3 coding DNA: TGTGCCAGCAGTCAAAGGTCCTATAATTCACCCCTCCACTTT.

The chain recombines TRBV18 with TRBJ2-1; a weak D match, TRBD1 (6 bases). Germline CDR1 KGHSH, CDR2 LQKENI. The CDR3 loop spans 16 amino acids. Trimming pared 1 base from V and 3 bases from J, leaving 13 bases between. The CDR3 loop is CASSPLGQSDYNEQFF. The CDR3 nucleotides are TGTGCCAGCTCACCACTAGGACAGTCGGACTACAATGAGCAGTTCTTC.

This clonotype was recorded a few times. Written as DNA, the CDR3 is TGTGCCAGCAGTGGGGATATGGGAACGAACACTGAAGCTTTCTTT. Translating gives CASSGDMGTNTEAFF. This chain connects TRBV2 to TRBJ1-1, with D unresolved. CDR1 and CDR2 (germline): SNHLY, FYNNEI. The CDR3 length is 15 residues. The V gene lost 4 bases and the J gene lost 1 base, with 13 bases spanning the gap.

The chain couples TRBV6-2 or TRBV6-3 to TRBJ2-1, with a possible D match to TRBD1 (6 bases). With 0 bases removed from V and 9 bases from J, the gap between germline ends came to 24 bases. Per the germline V gene, CDR1 is MNHEY and CDR2 is SVGEGT. The CDR3 is 18 amino acids. The CDR3 is CASSYSRLRGQGLLEQFF. Here the CDR3 DNA reads TGTGCCAGCAGTTACTCGAGGTTACGGGGACAAGGTTTACTTGAGCAGTTCTTC.

The rearrangement joins TRBV4-2 to TRBJ1-5; 7 bases fit TRBD1. Germline V gives CDR1 LGHNA, CDR2 YNFKEQ. CDR3 size: 14 residues. V dropped 7 bases and J dropped 3; count of bases not matched to a gene: 6. CDR3 amino acids: CASNSGGNNQPQHF. CDR3 nucleotides: TGTGCCAGCAACTCAGGGGGGAACAATCAGCCCCAGCATTTT.

This clonotype has only a few counts. V gene TRBV12-3 or TRBV12-4 combines with J gene TRBJ2-2; weak D call: TRBD2 (6 bases). This CDR3 is built from 12 residues. CDR3: CGSGWSTGELFF. DNA of the CDR3: TGTGGAAGCGGGTGGTCCACCGGGGAGCTGTTTTTT.

This clonotype was observed a handful of times. The chain links TRBV7-9 to TRBJ2-1; TRBD2 might be the D (6 bases). Trimming shortened V by 7 bases and J by 0 bases, and 22 bases separated the two germline ends. CDR1 SEHNR and CDR2 FQNEAQ come from the germline V gene (reference sequence). This CDR3 comprises 18 residues. The CDR3 protein is CASTSLGRTIPSYNEQFF. Here the CDR3 DNA reads TGTGCCAGCACCTCGTTAGGGAGGACCATTCCCTCCTACAATGAGCAGTTCTTC.

This clonotype was recorded a few times. The rearrangement uses TRBV7-2 and TRBJ2-1, with 9 bases fitting TRBD2. Trimming removed 8 bases from V and 4 bases from J; junction bases left unmatched: 6. The CDR3 sequence is 14 residues long. CDR1 is SGHTA and CDR2 is FQGNSA in the germline V gene. The DNA of the CDR3 is TGTGCCAGCCTGACTAGCGGACTTTACAATGAGCAGTTCTTC. It specifies CASLTSGLYNEQFF. Looking up the rest from reference TRBV7-2 and TRBJ2-1 gives the full variable domain: GAGVSQSPSNKVTEKGKDVELRCDPISGHTALYWYRQSLGQGLEFLIYFQGNSAPDKSGLPSDRFSAERTGGSVSTLTIQRTQQEDSAVYLCASLTSGLYNEQFFGPGTRLTVL.

This clonotype was seen a few times. The chain is built from TRBV15 and TRBJ1-2; 8 bases match TRBD1. Trimming cost V 1 base and J 8 bases; bases outside gene matches: 3. The CDR3 length is 13 residues. CDR1 LNHNV and CDR2 YYDKDF come from the germline V gene (reference sequence). The chain's CDR3 is CATSRVGTGGYTF. Here the CDR3 DNA reads TGTGCCACCAGCAGAGTTGGGACAGGAGGCTACACCTTC.

This clonotype was counted only a few times. The genes are TRBV7-9 and TRBJ2-5; TRBD1 matches at 12 bases. Trimming took 5 bases from V and 5 from J; bases not matched to a gene: 6. CDR3 size: 15 residues. Germline V CDR1 and CDR2: SEHNR, FQNEAQ (reference sequence). The DNA of the CDR3 is TGTGCCAGCAGCCCATGGGACAGGGGGCTGGAGACCCAGTACTTC. Amino acids: CASSPWDRGLETQYF. Full variable domain (rest looked up from reference TRBV7-9 and TRBJ2-5): DTGVSQNPRHKITKRGQNVTFRCDPISEHNRLYWYRQTLGQGPEFLTYFQNEAQLEKSRLLSDRFSAERPKGSFSTLEIQRTEQGDSAMYLCASSPWDRGLETQYFGPGTRLLVL.

Only a few counts were recorded for this clonotype. This rearrangement joins TRBV12-3 or TRBV12-4 to TRBJ2-5; possibly TRBD2 for D (6 bases). Trimming stripped 4 bases from V and 4 bases from J, with 10 bases between. The CDR3 runs to 13 residues. CDR3 DNA sequence: TGTGCCAGCAGTTATGGAGCGGGAGAGACCCAGTACTTC. This encodes CASSYGAGETQYF.